Listed below are T cell receptor beta chains from one sample, sequenced in a study of beta chain features in type 1 diabetes. Sequencing used immunoSEQ multiplex PCR; TCRdb keeps in-frame clones, though not all of them. The sample yields about 270,000 clones, roughly an eighth seen once. The sequencing input was naive CD4+ T cells from blood. Receptor source: a man aged 25-45 years with type 1 diabetes. Each CDR3 is given with its conserved first and last residue. The D gene is left open where the match is weak. The listing skips clone size in some rows; elsewhere it reads once, few, many or a size class.

clone_size,v_call,d_call,j_call,cdr3_aa,cdr3_nt
NA,TRBV28,NA,TRBJ1-5,CASSSQGTQHF,TGTGCCAGCAGTTCCCAGGGCACCCAGCATTTT
NA,TRBV5-1,TRBD1,TRBJ1-2,CASSLATGKNYGYTF,TGCGCCAGCAGCTTGGCGACAGGGAAGAACTATGGCTACACCTTC
NA,TRBV30,TRBD1,TRBJ2-2,CAWSMGTGNTGELFF,TGTGCCTGGAGCATGGGGACAGGGAACACCGGGGAGCTGTTTTTT
few,TRBV2,TRBD2,TRBJ2-3,CASTLLADSTDTQYF,TGTGCCAGCACCTTACTAGCGGATAGCACAGATACGCAGTATTTT
NA,TRBV5-1,NA,TRBJ1-1,CASSFHRDTEAFF,TGCGCCAGCAGCTTTCACAGGGATACTGAAGCTTTCTTT
NA,TRBV7-3,TRBD1,TRBJ1-2,CASRRPGQANYGYTF,TGTGCCAGCAGACGCCCGGGACAGGCGAACTATGGCTACACCTTC
NA,TRBV28,TRBD2,TRBJ2-7,CASSFPTSGTYEQYF,TGTGCCAGCAGTTTCCCGACTAGCGGGACCTACGAGCAGTACTTC
NA,TRBV7-2,TRBD2,TRBJ2-7,CASSKRTSGYEQYF,TGTGCCAGCAGCAAAAGGACTAGCGGTTACGAGCAGTACTTC
NA,TRBV14,NA,TRBJ2-1,CASSPQVLTYNEQFF,TGTGCCAGCAGCCCCCAGGTTCTCACCTACAATGAGCAGTTCTTC
NA,TRBV9,TRBD1,TRBJ2-7,CASSVGQGNTYEQYF,TGTGCCAGCAGCGTGGGACAGGGTAACACCTACGAGCAGTACTTC
few,TRBV19,NA,TRBJ2-1,CASSIRVSLTEQFF,TGTGCCAGTAGTATCAGGGTCTCACTCACTGAGCAGTTCTTC
few,TRBV28,NA,TRBJ1-1,CASSVREEAFF,TGTGCCAGCAGTGTCAGGGAAGAAGCTTTCTTT
few,TRBV11-3,NA,TRBJ2-2,CASSQDRDTGELFF,TGTGCCAGCAGCCAGGACAGAGACACCGGGGAGCTGTTTTTT
few,TRBV7-9,TRBD1,TRBJ1-4,CASSLKGAPNEKLFF,TGTGCCAGCAGCTTGAAGGGGGCGCCTAATGAAAAACTGTTTTTT
NA,TRBV18,TRBD2,TRBJ2-2,CASSPRAGVIGELFF,TGTGCCAGCTCACCTCGCGCGGGAGTCATCGGGGAGCTGTTTTTT
few,TRBV7-9,NA,TRBJ1-4,CASSLGAGDEKLFF,TGTGCCAGCAGCTTAGGGGCAGGGGATGAAAAACTGTTTTTT
NA,TRBV5-1,NA,TRBJ1-5,CASSLSGDDQPQHF,TGCGCCAGCAGCTTGTCGGGGGATGATCAGCCCCAGCATTTT
NA,TRBV27,TRBD2,TRBJ2-7,CASSLAGGIFYEQYF,TGTGCCAGCAGTTTAGCGGGAGGGATTTTCTACGAGCAGTACTTC
NA,TRBV30,TRBD1,TRBJ2-7,CAWGTGGAWEQYF,TGTGCCTGGGGGACAGGGGGCGCGTGGGAGCAGTACTTC
few,TRBV28,NA,TRBJ1-1,CASLQGRDTEAFF,TGTGCCAGCCTACAGGGCAGAGACACTGAAGCTTTCTTT
NA,TRBV5-1,TRBD2,TRBJ2-2,CATQAAAGGTGELFF,TGCGCCACCCAGGCGGCTGCGGGGGGAACCGGGGAGCTGTTTTTT
NA,TRBV2,TRBD1,TRBJ1-5,CASSRDRGNQPQHF,TGTGCCAGCAGTCGGGACAGGGGGAATCAGCCCCAGCATTTT
NA,TRBV30,TRBD1,TRBJ1-4,CAWSDGQALNEKLFF,TGTGCCTGGAGTGACGGACAGGCCCTTAATGAAAAACTGTTTTTT
few,TRBV7-2,TRBD2,TRBJ2-7,CASSLGGLAVYEQYF,TGTGCCAGCAGCTTAGGGGGACTAGCGGTCTACGAGCAGTACTTC
NA,TRBV9,NA,TRBJ2-3,CASSVATSGDTQYF,TGTGCCAGCAGCGTAGCTACTTCGGGAGATACGCAGTATTTT
NA,TRBV4-3,NA,TRBJ2-5,CASSQDRGETQYF,TGCGCCAGCAGCCAAGACAGGGGCGAGACCCAGTACTTC
few,TRBV4-2,NA,TRBJ2-3,CASSQDLEADTQYF,TGTGCCAGCAGCCAAGATTTGGAGGCCGATACGCAGTATTTT
NA,TRBV30,TRBD2,TRBJ2-7,CAWRAAGSPYEQYF,TGTGCCTGGAGGGCAGCGGGATCCCCCTACGAGCAGTACTTC
NA,TRBV28,NA,TRBJ2-1,CASSSSSSYNEQFF,TGTGCCAGCAGTTCATCGAGCTCCTACAATGAGCAGTTCTTC
few,TRBV7-3,TRBD2,TRBJ2-1,CASSPIASGSYNEQFF,TGTGCCAGCAGCCCGATTGCTAGCGGCTCCTACAATGAGCAGTTCTTC
NA,TRBV2,NA,TRBJ2-5,CASVPDGGKETQYF,TGTGCCAGTGTCCCTGATGGCGGGAAAGAGACCCAGTACTTC
NA,TRBV7-9,TRBD2,TRBJ2-3,CASSFWLAGGTDTQYF,TGTGCCAGCAGCTTTTGGCTAGCGGGAGGGACAGATACGCAGTATTTT
NA,TRBV6-5,TRBD1,TRBJ1-1,CASSRQGAVLEAFF,TGTGCCAGCAGTAGACAGGGAGCGGTTCTTGAAGCTTTCTTT
few,TRBV4-3,NA,TRBJ1-5,CASSQDIAGLQPQHF,TGCGCCAGCAGCCAAGATATTGCAGGGCTTCAGCCCCAGCATTTT
NA,TRBV5-1,TRBD1,TRBJ2-3,CASSLEDRGADTQYF,TGCGCCAGCAGCTTGGAAGACAGGGGGGCAGATACGCAGTATTTT
few,TRBV30,TRBD1,TRBJ2-7,CAWRGTEYSYEQYF,TGTGCCTGGAGGGGGACAGAATACTCCTACGAGCAGTACTTC
NA,TRBV7-9,NA,TRBJ2-2,CASSFRENTGELFF,TGTGCCAGCAGCTTCCGGGAAAACACCGGGGAGCTGTTTTTT
few,TRBV9,TRBD2,TRBJ2-1,CASSVDSGSSSYNEQFF,TGTGCCAGCAGCGTAGATAGCGGGTCAAGCTCCTACAATGAGCAGTTCTTC
NA,TRBV6-6,TRBD1,TRBJ2-7,CASSYSDRGDHEQYF,TGTGCCAGCAGTTACTCCGACAGGGGGGATCACGAGCAGTACTTC
NA,TRBV2,TRBD1,TRBJ2-1,CASSGGQGRLDEQFF,TGTGCCAGCAGTGGTGGACAGGGGAGGTTAGATGAGCAGTTCTTC
few,TRBV19,NA,TRBJ1-5,CASRYRGNQPQHF,TGTGCCAGTAGATATCGGGGGAATCAGCCCCAGCATTTT
NA,TRBV28,NA,TRBJ1-5,CASSVHGQPQHF,TGTGCCAGCAGTGTCCACGGTCAGCCCCAGCATTTT